The rows below give T cell receptor beta chains drawn from one sample of a study of spatial heterogeneity in lung cancer. TCRdb redid the calling of the 5' RACE reads with MiXCR, one entry per CDR3 protein. The sample shows tens of thousands of distinct CDR3 sequences, 3.1% of them seen only once. The source material was normal lung tissue next to the tumor, sampled at surgery. The origin of the receptors is a male donor with early-stage non-small cell lung cancer. Both conserved end residues are part of each CDR3. A D gene is named only where the DNA matches it firmly. Clone size, where shown, is once, few, many, or a class for clones that have expanded.

d_gene: TRBD2; j_gene: TRBJ2-5; abundance: many; v_gene: TRBV6-2/TRBV6-3; CDR3aa: CASSYFLAEGETQYF; CDR3nt: TGTGCCAGCAGTTACTTCCTAGCGGAGGGAGAGACCCAGTACTTC
d_gene: TRBD1; j_gene: TRBJ1-2; abundance: many; v_gene: TRBV6-5; CDR3aa: CASRSPGTEYGYTF; CDR3nt: TGTGCCAGCAGGAGTCCCGGGACAGAGTATGGCTACACCTTC
d_gene: -; j_gene: TRBJ1-1; abundance: many; v_gene: TRBV7-2; CDR3aa: CASSPLRDRAFF; CDR3nt: TGTGCCAGCAGCCCCCTGAGGGATAGGGCTTTCTTT
d_gene: -; j_gene: TRBJ2-3; abundance: many; v_gene: TRBV24-1; CDR3aa: CATSDPTIRPTDTQYF; CDR3nt: TGTGCCACCAGTGATCCAACGATAAGACCCACAGATACGCAGTATTTT
d_gene: TRBD1; j_gene: TRBJ2-1; abundance: many; v_gene: TRBV3-1; CDR3aa: CASSQEVPRGLFF; CDR3nt: TGTGCCAGCAGCCAAGAAGTCCCCAGGGGGCTGTTCTTC
d_gene: -; j_gene: TRBJ2-3; abundance: many; v_gene: TRBV7-2; CDR3aa: CASSFRGGSGTDTQYF; CDR3nt: TGTGCCAGCAGCTTTAGGGGGGGCTCAGGCACAGATACGCAGTATTTT
d_gene: TRBD1; j_gene: TRBJ2-3; abundance: many; v_gene: TRBV2; CDR3aa: CASSGGQGVTDTQYF; CDR3nt: TGTGCCAGCAGTGGGGGACAGGGTGTGACAGATACGCAGTATTTT
d_gene: TRBD1; j_gene: TRBJ1-4; abundance: medium-sized; v_gene: TRBV6-5; CDR3aa: CATRGQGFEKLFF; CDR3nt: TGTGCCACTCGGGGACAGGGGTTTGAAAAACTGTTTTTT
d_gene: -; j_gene: TRBJ2-2; abundance: many; v_gene: TRBV5-1; CDR3aa: CASSLVGNTGELFF; CDR3nt: TGCGCCAGCAGCTTAGTCGGAAACACCGGGGAGCTGTTTTTT
d_gene: -; j_gene: TRBJ2-6; abundance: -; v_gene: TRBV28; CDR3aa: CASTPGANVLTF; CDR3nt: TGTGCCAGCACACCTGGGGCCAACGTCCTGACTTTC
d_gene: TRBD1; j_gene: TRBJ2-7; abundance: many; v_gene: TRBV29-1; CDR3aa: CSVAGTGRYEQYF; CDR3nt: TGCAGCGTTGCCGGGACAGGGAGGTACGAGCAGTACTTC
d_gene: TRBD1; j_gene: TRBJ1-2; abundance: many; v_gene: TRBV4-1; CDR3aa: CASSQWDRDYGYTF; CDR3nt: TGCGCCAGCAGCCAATGGGACAGAGACTATGGCTACACCTTC
d_gene: -; j_gene: TRBJ1-2; abundance: many; v_gene: TRBV28; CDR3aa: CASSLTEGRLRGYTF; CDR3nt: TGTGCCAGCAGCCTCACCGAGGGTAGGCTGAGAGGCTACACCTTC
d_gene: TRBD1; j_gene: TRBJ1-1; abundance: many; v_gene: TRBV6-2/TRBV6-3; CDR3aa: CASEGQRYEAFF; CDR3nt: TGTGCCAGCGAGGGACAGCGATATGAAGCTTTCTTT
d_gene: TRBD1; j_gene: TRBJ1-3; abundance: many; v_gene: TRBV9; CDR3aa: CASSERTGTYSGNTIYF; CDR3nt: TGTGCCAGCAGCGAACGGACAGGAACCTACTCTGGAAACACCATATATTTT
d_gene: TRBD1; j_gene: TRBJ2-2; abundance: many; v_gene: TRBV2; CDR3aa: CASSVPGTGTGELFF; CDR3nt: TGTGCCAGCAGTGTTCCCGGGACAGGGACCGGGGAGCTGTTTTTT
d_gene: TRBD1; j_gene: TRBJ2-1; abundance: many; v_gene: TRBV27; CDR3aa: CASSSPGTGLFGQFF; CDR3nt: TGTGCCAGCAGCTCCCCCGGGACAGGTCTCTTTGGGCAGTTCTTC
d_gene: -; j_gene: TRBJ2-1; abundance: many; v_gene: TRBV7-9; CDR3aa: CASSLGNNEQFF; CDR3nt: TGTGCCAGCAGCTTAGGTAACAATGAGCAGTTCTTC
d_gene: TRBD2; j_gene: TRBJ2-1; abundance: -; v_gene: TRBV20-1; CDR3aa: CSAQRTSGTIRGNEQFF; CDR3nt: TGCAGTGCTCAACGGACTAGCGGGACAATCCGGGGAAATGAGCAGTTCTTC
d_gene: -; j_gene: TRBJ1-5; abundance: many; v_gene: TRBV6-2/TRBV6-3; CDR3aa: CASSSAMGGRNQPQHF; CDR3nt: TGTGCCAGCAGTTCGGCAATGGGAGGTCGCAATCAGCCCCAGCATTTT
d_gene: -; j_gene: TRBJ2-3; abundance: many; v_gene: TRBV24-1; CDR3aa: CATSDSATDASTDTQYF; CDR3nt: TGTGCCACCAGTGATTCGGCGACTGATGCTAGCACAGATACGCAGTATTTT
d_gene: -; j_gene: TRBJ1-2; abundance: many; v_gene: TRBV29-1; CDR3aa: CSVDDRNYGYTF; CDR3nt: TGCAGCGTTGACGACAGGAACTATGGCTACACCTTC
d_gene: -; j_gene: TRBJ2-3; abundance: many; v_gene: TRBV6-7; CDR3aa: CASNKPYFTDTQYF; CDR3nt: TGTGCCAGCAACAAGCCGTATTTCACAGATACGCAGTATTTT
d_gene: -; j_gene: TRBJ2-1; abundance: -; v_gene: TRBV21-1; CDR3aa: CATLEADPNEQFF; CDR3nt: TGTGCCACCCTAGAGGCGGATCCCAATGAGCAGTTCTTC
d_gene: TRBD1; j_gene: TRBJ2-7; abundance: many; v_gene: TRBV20-1; CDR3aa: CSARRGQHPEQYF; CDR3nt: TGCAGTGCTAGGAGGGGGCAACACCCTGAGCAGTACTTC
d_gene: TRBD1; j_gene: TRBJ2-3; abundance: many; v_gene: TRBV29-1; CDR3aa: CSVTGTGRTDTQYF; CDR3nt: TGCAGCGTCACCGGGACAGGCCGCACAGATACGCAGTATTTT
d_gene: -; j_gene: TRBJ2-7; abundance: many; v_gene: TRBV28; CDR3aa: CASSLGVRGPSYEQYF; CDR3nt: TGTGCCAGCAGTTTAGGGGTAAGGGGTCCTTCCTACGAGCAGTACTTC
d_gene: TRBD1; j_gene: TRBJ1-2; abundance: many; v_gene: TRBV2; CDR3aa: CASSEGQIGYTF; CDR3nt: TGTGCCAGCAGTGAGGGACAGATTGGCTACACCTTC
d_gene: -; j_gene: TRBJ2-7; abundance: many; v_gene: TRBV29-1; CDR3aa: CSVEEVVGDSYEQYF; CDR3nt: TGCAGCGTTGAAGAAGTAGTAGGGGATTCCTACGAGCAGTACTTC
d_gene: -; j_gene: TRBJ2-7; abundance: many; v_gene: TRBV20-1; CDR3aa: CSARRVGFAYEQYF; CDR3nt: TGCAGTGCTAGGAGGGTTGGTTTTGCGTACGAGCAGTACTTC
d_gene: -; j_gene: TRBJ2-2; abundance: many; v_gene: TRBV12-3/TRBV12-4; CDR3aa: CASSLHPTGELFF; CDR3nt: TGTGCCAGCAGCCTACATCCCACCGGGGAGCTGTTTTTT
d_gene: -; j_gene: TRBJ1-1; abundance: many; v_gene: TRBV12-3/TRBV12-4; CDR3aa: CASSLGRRIEAFF; CDR3nt: TGTGCCAGCAGTTTAGGAAGGAGGATTGAAGCTTTCTTT
d_gene: TRBD2; j_gene: TRBJ2-1; abundance: many; v_gene: TRBV20-1; CDR3aa: CSARAAGDGEQFF; CDR3nt: TGCAGTGCTAGAGCAGCGGGGGACGGTGAGCAGTTCTTC
d_gene: -; j_gene: TRBJ2-1; abundance: many; v_gene: TRBV6-2/TRBV6-3; CDR3aa: CASSYSKLSQFAYNEQFF; CDR3nt: TGTGCCAGCAGTTACTCGAAGCTGAGTCAGTTCGCCTACAATGAGCAGTTCTTC
d_gene: -; j_gene: TRBJ2-7; abundance: many; v_gene: TRBV19; CDR3aa: CASSGKTGPYEQYF; CDR3nt: TGTGCCAGTAGCGGAAAGACAGGACCCTACGAGCAGTACTTC
d_gene: -; j_gene: TRBJ1-3; abundance: many; v_gene: TRBV13; CDR3aa: CASSLVARGDTIYF; CDR3nt: TGTGCCAGCAGCTTGGTCGCCCGAGGGGACACCATATATTTT
d_gene: -; j_gene: TRBJ2-7; abundance: -; v_gene: TRBV7-9; CDR3aa: CASSATNSYEQYF; CDR3nt: TGTGCCAGCAGTGCCACGAACTCCTACGAGCAGTACTTC
d_gene: TRBD2; j_gene: TRBJ2-3; abundance: many; v_gene: TRBV20-1; CDR3aa: CSANVLAGATDTQYF; CDR3nt: TGCAGTGCTAACGTACTAGCGGGGGCCACAGATACGCAGTATTTT
d_gene: -; j_gene: TRBJ2-4; abundance: many; v_gene: TRBV7-3; CDR3aa: CASSLGGGDIQYF; CDR3nt: TGTGCCAGCAGCTTGGGAGGCGGGGACATTCAGTACTTC
d_gene: TRBD1; j_gene: TRBJ1-4; abundance: many; v_gene: TRBV29-1; CDR3aa: CSVWWLGQNNEKLFF; CDR3nt: TGCAGCGTTTGGTGGTTGGGACAGAATAATGAAAAACTGTTTTTT
d_gene: -; j_gene: TRBJ1-5; abundance: many; v_gene: TRBV3-1; CDR3aa: CASSQKGDLPQHF; CDR3nt: TGTGCCAGCAGCCAGAAGGGGGATCTGCCCCAGCATTTT
d_gene: TRBD2; j_gene: TRBJ2-5; abundance: many; v_gene: TRBV25-1; CDR3aa: CASRPSGAETQYF; CDR3nt: TGTGCCAGCAGGCCGAGCGGGGCAGAGACCCAGTACTTC
d_gene: -; j_gene: TRBJ2-7; abundance: many; v_gene: TRBV7-9; CDR3aa: CASSPTGPEQYF; CDR3nt: TGTGCCAGCAGCCCAACCGGGCCTGAGCAGTACTTC
d_gene: -; j_gene: TRBJ2-1; abundance: many; v_gene: TRBV27; CDR3aa: CASSLLDGNEQFF; CDR3nt: TGTGCCAGCAGCCTACTAGACGGCAATGAGCAGTTCTTC
d_gene: -; j_gene: TRBJ2-3; abundance: many; v_gene: TRBV14; CDR3aa: CASSPTGDTQYF; CDR3nt: TGTGCCAGCAGCCCAACAGGAGATACGCAGTATTTT
d_gene: -; j_gene: TRBJ2-3; abundance: few; v_gene: TRBV7-2; CDR3aa: CASSLAQGATQYF; CDR3nt: TGTGCCAGCAGCTTAGCCCAGGGAGCTACGCAGTATTTT
d_gene: -; j_gene: TRBJ2-3; abundance: many; v_gene: TRBV3-1; CDR3aa: CASSQSRSSGTQYF; CDR3nt: TGTGCCAGCAGCCAGAGTAGGAGTTCGGGTACGCAGTATTTT
d_gene: -; j_gene: TRBJ2-2; abundance: many; v_gene: TRBV11-1; CDR3aa: CASRSRTAGTGELFF; CDR3nt: TGTGCCAGCCGTTCCCGGACAGCGGGCACCGGGGAGCTGTTTTTT
d_gene: -; j_gene: TRBJ1-4; abundance: many; v_gene: TRBV7-9; CDR3aa: CASSLSLGPNEKLFF; CDR3nt: TGTGCCAGCAGCTTAAGTCTGGGACCGAATGAAAAACTGTTTTTT
d_gene: -; j_gene: TRBJ1-6; abundance: many; v_gene: TRBV6-2/TRBV6-3; CDR3aa: CASSKNSPLHF; CDR3nt: TGTGCCAGCAGCAAGAATTCACCCCTCCACTTT
d_gene: TRBD1; j_gene: TRBJ1-2; abundance: many; v_gene: TRBV20-1; CDR3aa: CSADDRGYGYTF; CDR3nt: TGCAGTGCGGACGACAGGGGCTATGGCTACACCTTC
d_gene: TRBD1; j_gene: TRBJ1-5; abundance: -; v_gene: TRBV19; CDR3aa: CASSMRAGTGYLNQPQHF; CDR3nt: TGTGCCAGTAGTATGCGGGCTGGGACAGGGTACCTCAATCAGCCCCAGCATTTT
d_gene: TRBD1; j_gene: TRBJ1-2; abundance: many; v_gene: TRBV6-5; CDR3aa: CASSSDRAYGYTF; CDR3nt: TGTGCCAGCAGTTCCGACAGGGCCTATGGCTACACCTTC
d_gene: -; j_gene: TRBJ1-4; abundance: few; v_gene: TRBV3-1; CDR3aa: CASSRFGTTNEKLFF; CDR3nt: TGTGCCAGCAGTCGATTCGGAACTACTAATGAAAAACTGTTTTTT
d_gene: -; j_gene: TRBJ2-5; abundance: many; v_gene: TRBV12-3/TRBV12-4; CDR3aa: CASRDEETQYF; CDR3nt: TGTGCCAGCAGGGACGAGGAGACCCAGTACTTC
d_gene: TRBD1; j_gene: TRBJ2-1; abundance: many; v_gene: TRBV20-1; CDR3aa: CSAWTGGGNEQFF; CDR3nt: TGCAGTGCTTGGACAGGGGGCGGGAATGAGCAGTTCTTC
d_gene: -; j_gene: TRBJ2-2; abundance: many; v_gene: TRBV10-2; CDR3aa: CASSEANTNTGELFF; CDR3nt: TGCGCCAGCAGTGAAGCCAACACGAACACCGGGGAGCTGTTTTTT
d_gene: -; j_gene: TRBJ1-6; abundance: many; v_gene: TRBV6-5; CDR3aa: CASSAGRDSPLHF; CDR3nt: TGTGCCAGCTCTGCAGGGAGGGATTCACCCCTCCACTTT
d_gene: -; j_gene: TRBJ2-3; abundance: few; v_gene: TRBV5-6; CDR3aa: CASSWGTPDTQYF; CDR3nt: TGTGCCAGCAGCTGGGGGACACCCGATACGCAGTATTTT